The source of this TCR beta chain is a study of TIL therapy for anti-PD-1-resistant metastatic lung cancer (dated by TCRdb to 2020 to 2022). As for the study more broadly: Tumors were harvested prior to any PD-1/PD-L1 blockade, after which nivolumab was administered to patients, and lymphodepletion, expanded TIL infusion and IL-2 were given to patients who progressed. Enrolled patients had a median age of around 51 years (range roughly 35-85) and a median tumor PD-L1 proportion score of 6% to 6.5%. The cohort was predominantly lung adenocarcinoma, with several EGFR-mutant and two ALK-rearranged tumors, and half of patients were current or former smokers. A median non-synonymous tumor mutation burden of under 1.9 mutations per megabase was determined across the cohort by whole-exome sequencing. T cell receptor beta sequencing of tumor and peripheral blood was used to follow clonotypes across the tumor, the expanded TIL product and serial blood samples. Beyond this particular receptor, the publication reports: The study protocol defined all tumor marker inferences as exploratory. The baseline peripheral repertoire was partially replaced by infused TIL clonotypes, which then decayed over months, and no apparent association between persistence and response was found. Because the cohort was highly selected, with more treatment-naive, never-smoker and oncogene-addicted patients than is typical, generalizability is limited.

As to this clone: No antigen is known for it. The sample holds no much larger clone one base away, and base qualities are not on file.

V drops 1 base and J drops 0 bases, leaving 14 bases in between. The CDR3 numbers 17 residues from cysteine through phenylalanine. The only DNA kept is the CDR3, 51 bases in frame from the first base. Sequences LGHNA (CDR1) and YNFKEQ (CDR2) are obtained from the germline V gene. Sample time point, as interpreted from the label and publication: pre-treatment sample, taken before nivolumab and TIL therapy. A phase I trial run at two centers enrolled adults with stage 4 NSCLC between October 2017 and 2020. Samples came from a single-arm, open-label phase I trial of tumor-infiltrating lymphocyte therapy with nivolumab in advanced non-small cell lung cancer. Blood mononuclear cells from EDTA tubes were isolated by Ficoll gradient, snap-frozen as pellets, and DNA was extracted with a Qiagen mini-prep kit. Using bias-controlled multiplex PCR with the immunoSEQ v3 hsTCRB kit, the TCR beta CDR3 regions were amplified from genomic DNA. The TCR libraries were sequenced on an Illumina NextSeq 500 to 1.5 million to 2 million read pairs for survey level or 5-6 million read pairs for deep level. The authors' analysis ran thus. Clonality was reported by immunoSEQ Analyzer software, which also assigned V, D and J genes and filtered out non-productive sequences. Repertoires of infused TIL and blood were compared using productive Simpson clonality and the Morisita overlap index of productive TRB rearrangements. The absolute count of a clonotype in blood was estimated by multiplying the lymphocyte count by the CD3+ fraction and by the productive frequency of the clone. TCRdb retrieved this table from immuneACCESS and kept in-frame rearrangements only. Not all clones are present; in checked studies, unresolved V genes account for under half, and no reason is known for the remainder. D and trimming come from the DNA, and the V and J calls and clone size come from that table. This sample is represented by roughly 58,000 clones; approximately 80% of them were singletons. The top ten constitute just under 3% of the sample.

Source: blood, taken at baseline. The sequence was collected from a person between 25 and 80 years old with non-small cell lung cancer. The chain is encoded by TRBV4-2 joined to TRBJ2-3; no D gene can be assigned with confidence. The bases read TGTGCCAGCAGCCAAGTTCAAGGAGCAGTTAGCACAGATACGCAGTATTTT. This encodes CASSQVQGAVSTDTQYF.